One sample yielded the 6 T cell receptor beta chains listed below, sequenced in a study of T cells in Graves' hyperthyroidism and ophthalmopathy. The source material, RNA transcripts, was used to amplify TCR beta CDR3 regions. The HTBI primer set was used in a first-round RT-PCR of the TCR CDR3. TCRdb re-analysed the multiplex PCR reads in MiXCR, keeping a single row per CDR3 protein. The sample holds approximately 740,000 distinct CDR3 sequences, approximately 14% seen once. The sequencing sample was made of blood. The source is a woman younger than 35 with Graves' hyperthyroidism.

This clonotype has a count of ten or more. V gene TRBV24-1 combines with J gene TRBJ2-1; weak D call: TRBD1 (6 bases). The germline V and J ends were trimmed by 3 bases and 7 bases, with 15 bases remaining between them. The CDR3 is made up of 15 amino acids. Germline V gene sequence: CDR1 KGHDR, CDR2 SFDVKD. The CDR3 DNA follows: TGTGCCACCAGTGATCGGAGACAGGCTGGAAATGAGCAGTTCTTC. It encodes CATSDRRQAGNEQFF.

At least ten counts were recorded for this clonotype. The rearrangement joins TRBV24-1 to TRBJ2-7; 12 bases are shared with TRBD2. Germline CDR1 KGHDR, CDR2 SFDVKD. The V and J ends lost 4 bases and 5 bases, in that order; junction bases with no gene match: 8. The CDR3 length is 16 residues. Here the CDR3 DNA reads TGTGCCACCAGTGACCCGACTAGCGGGAGCCGTGACGAGCAGTACTTC. This translates into CATSDPTSGSRDEQYF.

This clonotype was detected ten times or more. V and J are TRBV5-1 and TRBJ2-7; D unresolved. The V end was cut by 3 bases, the J end by 4 bases, with 8 bases between. CDR3 length equals 12 residues. Germline CDR1 SGHRS, CDR2 YFSETQ. The CDR3 here is CASSSDLYEQYF. DNA for the CDR3: TGCGCCAGCAGCTCGGACCTGTACGAGCAGTACTTC.

This clonotype was detected only a few times. J is TRBJ2-2 and V is TRBV30, with a weak D call TRBD1 (5 bases). CDR3 length: 14 residues. The germline V and J ends were trimmed by 8 bases and 6 bases, with 19 bases remaining between them. CDR1 and CDR2 from the germline V gene are GTSNPN and SVGIG (reference sequence). CDR3 coding DNA: TGTGCCAGTAGTATCCAAGGGGCGCCCGGGGAGCTGTTTTTT. It yields the protein CASSIQGAPGELFF.

The genes are TRBV6-1 and TRBJ2-7; maybe TRBD1 (5 bases). Trimming cost V 3 bases and J 2 bases, with 11 bases left between them. Germline lookup yields CDR1 MNHNS and CDR2 SASEGT. CDR3 length: 14 amino acids. The CDR3 region has the DNA TGTGCCAGCAGTGAGGTAACAGGTCCCTACGAGCAGTACTTC. The encoded protein is CASSEVTGPYEQYF.

This clonotype was observed at least ten times. The chain joins TRBV7-9 to TRBJ2-1, with D perhaps TRBD1 (5 bases). Trimming removed 6 bases from V and 4 bases from J, with 16 bases in between. In germline, CDR1 is SEHNR, CDR2 FQNEAQ (reference sequence). The CDR3 is 15 amino acids. In DNA form, the CDR3 reads TGTGCCAGCAGTCCCCCGGGCAGGGTATACAATGAGCAGTTCTTC. It specifies CASSPPGRVYNEQFF.